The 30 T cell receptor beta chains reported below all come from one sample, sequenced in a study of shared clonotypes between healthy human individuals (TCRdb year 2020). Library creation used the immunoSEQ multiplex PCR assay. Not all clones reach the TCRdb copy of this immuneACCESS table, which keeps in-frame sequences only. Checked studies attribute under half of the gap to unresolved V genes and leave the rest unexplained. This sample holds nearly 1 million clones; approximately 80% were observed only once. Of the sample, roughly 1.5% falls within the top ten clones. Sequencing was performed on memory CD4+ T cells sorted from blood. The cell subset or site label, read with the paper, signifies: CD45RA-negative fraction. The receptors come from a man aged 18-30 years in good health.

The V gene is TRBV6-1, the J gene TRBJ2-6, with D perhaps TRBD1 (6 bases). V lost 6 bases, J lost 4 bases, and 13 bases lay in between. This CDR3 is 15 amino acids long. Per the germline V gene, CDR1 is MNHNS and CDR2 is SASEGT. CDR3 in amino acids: CASRKETGGANVLTF. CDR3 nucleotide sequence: TGTGCCAGCAGAAAGGAGACAGGCGGGGCCAACGTCCTGACTTTC.

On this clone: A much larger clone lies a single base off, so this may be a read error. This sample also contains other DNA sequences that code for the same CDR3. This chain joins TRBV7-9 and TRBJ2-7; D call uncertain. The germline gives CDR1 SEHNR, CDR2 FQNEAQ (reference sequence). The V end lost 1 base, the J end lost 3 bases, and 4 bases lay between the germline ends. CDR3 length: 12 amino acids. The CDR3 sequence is CASSLVGYEQYF. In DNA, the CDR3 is TGTGCCAGCAGCTTAGTGGGCTACGAGCAGTACTTC.

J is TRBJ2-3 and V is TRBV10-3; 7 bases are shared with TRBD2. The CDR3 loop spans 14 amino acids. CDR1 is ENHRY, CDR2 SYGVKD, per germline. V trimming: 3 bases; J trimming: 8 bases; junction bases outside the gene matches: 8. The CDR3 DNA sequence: TGTGCCATCAGTGACTCCCCGGGGGAGGGTACGCAGTATTTT. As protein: CAISDSPGEGTQYF.

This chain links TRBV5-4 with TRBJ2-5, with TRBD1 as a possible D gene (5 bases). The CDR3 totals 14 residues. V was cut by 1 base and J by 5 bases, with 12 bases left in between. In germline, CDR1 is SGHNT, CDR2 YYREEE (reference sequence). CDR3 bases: TGTGCCAGCAGCTTGATTGGGGCAGGGGAGACCCAGTACTTC. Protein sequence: CASSLIGAGETQYF.

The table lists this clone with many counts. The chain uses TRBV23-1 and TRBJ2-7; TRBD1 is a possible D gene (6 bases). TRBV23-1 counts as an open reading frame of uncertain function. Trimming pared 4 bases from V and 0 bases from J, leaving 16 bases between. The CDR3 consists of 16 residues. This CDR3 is CASSREQGSSSYEQYF. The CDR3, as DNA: TGCGCCAGCAGTCGAGAACAGGGCTCCAGCTCCTACGAGCAGTACTTC.

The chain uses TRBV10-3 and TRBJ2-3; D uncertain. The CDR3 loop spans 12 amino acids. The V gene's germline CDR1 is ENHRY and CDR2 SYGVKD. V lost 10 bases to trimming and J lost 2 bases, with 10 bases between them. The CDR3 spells CATRGDTDTQYF. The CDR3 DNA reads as TGTGCCACGAGAGGTGACACAGATACGCAGTATTTT.

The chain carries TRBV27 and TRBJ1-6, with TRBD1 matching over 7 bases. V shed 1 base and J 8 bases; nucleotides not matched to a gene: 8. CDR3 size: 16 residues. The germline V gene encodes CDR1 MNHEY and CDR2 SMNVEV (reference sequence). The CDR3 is CASSLWAGGSYSPLHF. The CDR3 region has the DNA TGTGCCAGCAGTTTATGGGCAGGGGGGTCTTATTCACCCCTCCACTTT.

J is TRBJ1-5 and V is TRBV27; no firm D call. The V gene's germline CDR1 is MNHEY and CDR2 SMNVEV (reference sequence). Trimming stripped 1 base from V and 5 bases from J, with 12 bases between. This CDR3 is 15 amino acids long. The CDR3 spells CASSLYPFADQPQHF. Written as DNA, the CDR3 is TGTGCCAGCAGTTTATACCCGTTCGCCGATCAGCCCCAGCATTTT.

Written as DNA, the CDR3 is TGCGCCAGCAGCTTGGAGGCCAGCCACAACGAGCAGTACTTC. It specifies CASSLEASHNEQYF. The chain is built from TRBV5-1 and TRBJ2-7; D is unclear. Germline V gene lookup returns CDR1 SGHRS and CDR2 YFSETQ. V was clipped by 0 bases and J by 5 bases, with 12 bases between them. The CDR3 totals 14 residues.

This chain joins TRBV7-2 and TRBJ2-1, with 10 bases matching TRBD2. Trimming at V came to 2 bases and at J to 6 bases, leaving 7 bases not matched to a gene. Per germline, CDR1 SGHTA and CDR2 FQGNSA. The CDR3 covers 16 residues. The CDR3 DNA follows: TGTGCCAGCAGCTTACAGGGCCCTAGCGGGAGCAATGAGCAGTTCTTC. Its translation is CASSLQGPSGSNEQFF. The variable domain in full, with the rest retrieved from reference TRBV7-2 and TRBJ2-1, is GAGVSQSPSNKVTEKGKDVELRCDPISGHTALYWYRQSLGQGLEFLIYFQGNSAPDKSGLPSDRFSAERTGGSVSTLTIQRTQQEDSAVYLCASSLQGPSGSNEQFFGPGTRLTVL.

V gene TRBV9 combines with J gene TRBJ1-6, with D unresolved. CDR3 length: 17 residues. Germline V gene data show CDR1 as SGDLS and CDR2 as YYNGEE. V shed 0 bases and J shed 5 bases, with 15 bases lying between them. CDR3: CASSVEAGSGNNSPLHF. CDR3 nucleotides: TGTGCCAGCAGCGTAGAGGCGGGGTCCGGGAATAATTCACCCCTCCACTTT.

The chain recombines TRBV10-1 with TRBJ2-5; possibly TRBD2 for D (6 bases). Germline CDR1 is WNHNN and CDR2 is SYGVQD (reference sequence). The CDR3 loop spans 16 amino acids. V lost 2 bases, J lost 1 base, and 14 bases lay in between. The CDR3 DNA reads TGCGCCAGCAGTGAGGGGGTCGGGAGCGGCCAAGAGACCCAGTACTTC. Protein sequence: CASSEGVGSGQETQYF.

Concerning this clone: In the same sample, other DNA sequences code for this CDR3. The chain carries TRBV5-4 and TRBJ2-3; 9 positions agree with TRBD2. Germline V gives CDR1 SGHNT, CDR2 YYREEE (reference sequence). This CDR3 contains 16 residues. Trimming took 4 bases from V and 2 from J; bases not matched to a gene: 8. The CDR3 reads CASSPLAGADTDTQYF. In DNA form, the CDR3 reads TGTGCCAGCAGCCCCTTAGCGGGGGCAGACACAGATACGCAGTATTTT.

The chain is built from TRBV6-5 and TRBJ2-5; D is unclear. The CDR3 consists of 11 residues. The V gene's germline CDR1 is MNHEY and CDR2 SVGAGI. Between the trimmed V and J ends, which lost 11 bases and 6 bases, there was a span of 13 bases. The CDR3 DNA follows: TGTGCCGTTCGAGCCAAACAGACCCAGTACTTC. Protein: CAVRAKQTQYF.

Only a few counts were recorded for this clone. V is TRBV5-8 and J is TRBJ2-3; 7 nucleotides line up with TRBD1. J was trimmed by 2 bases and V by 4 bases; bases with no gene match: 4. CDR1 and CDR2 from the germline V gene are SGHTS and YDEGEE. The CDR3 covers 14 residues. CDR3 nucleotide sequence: TGTGCCAGCAGCAAGGACAGGAACACAGATACGCAGTATTTT. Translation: CASSKDRNTDTQYF. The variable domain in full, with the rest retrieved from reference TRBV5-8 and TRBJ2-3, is EAGVTQSPTHLIKTRGQQATLRCSPISGHTSVYWYQQALGLGLQFLLWYDEGEERNRGNFPPRFSGRQFPNYSSELNVNALELEDSALYLCASSKDRNTDTQYFGPGTRLTVL.

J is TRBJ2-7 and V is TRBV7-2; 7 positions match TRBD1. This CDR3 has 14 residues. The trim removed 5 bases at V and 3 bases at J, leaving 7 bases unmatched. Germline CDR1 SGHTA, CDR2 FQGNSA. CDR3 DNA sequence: TGTGCCAGCAGCCTCGGGACAGCGCGCTACGAGCAGTACTTC. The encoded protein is CASSLGTARYEQYF.

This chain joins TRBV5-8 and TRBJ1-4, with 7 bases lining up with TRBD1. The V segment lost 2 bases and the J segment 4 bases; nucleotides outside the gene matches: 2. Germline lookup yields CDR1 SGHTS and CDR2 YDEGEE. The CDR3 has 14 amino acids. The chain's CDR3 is CASSFGTDNEKLFF. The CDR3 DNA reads TGTGCCAGCAGCTTTGGGACAGATAATGAAAAACTGTTTTTT.

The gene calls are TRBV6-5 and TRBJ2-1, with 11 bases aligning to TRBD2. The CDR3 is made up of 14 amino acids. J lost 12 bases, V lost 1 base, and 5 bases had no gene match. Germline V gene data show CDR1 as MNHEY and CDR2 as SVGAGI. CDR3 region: CASSYLAGGLRQFF. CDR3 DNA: TGTGCCAGCAGTTACTTAGCGGGAGGGCTTCGGCAGTTCTTC.

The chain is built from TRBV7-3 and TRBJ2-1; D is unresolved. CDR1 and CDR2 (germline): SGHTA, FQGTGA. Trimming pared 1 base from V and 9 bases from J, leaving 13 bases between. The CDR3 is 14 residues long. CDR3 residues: CASSLIGFPGEQFF. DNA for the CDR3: TGTGCCAGCAGCTTAATTGGGTTCCCTGGTGAGCAGTTCTTC.

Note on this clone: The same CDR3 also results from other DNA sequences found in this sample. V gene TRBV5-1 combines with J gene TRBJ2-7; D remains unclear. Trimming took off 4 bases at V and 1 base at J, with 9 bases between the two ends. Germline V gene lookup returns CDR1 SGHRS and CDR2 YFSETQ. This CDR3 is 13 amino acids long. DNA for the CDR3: TGCGCCAGCAGCGTGACATCTTCCTACGAGCAGTACTTC. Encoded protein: CASSVTSSYEQYF.

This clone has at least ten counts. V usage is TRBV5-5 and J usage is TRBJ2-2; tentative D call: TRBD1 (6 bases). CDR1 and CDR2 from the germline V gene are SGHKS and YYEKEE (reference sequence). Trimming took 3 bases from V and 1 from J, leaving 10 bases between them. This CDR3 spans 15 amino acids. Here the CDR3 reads CASSSQGKNTGELFF. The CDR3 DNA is TGTGCCAGCAGCTCCCAGGGGAAGAACACCGGGGAGCTGTTTTTT.

DNA of the CDR3: TGTGCCAGCAGCGTAGGGCCCCGCGCCGACGAGCAGTACTTC. Its translation is CASSVGPRADEQYF. The genes are TRBV9 and TRBJ2-7; no clear D gene. The V gene lost 0 bases and the J gene lost 5 bases, with 12 bases spanning the gap. CDR1 is SGDLS and CDR2 is YYNGEE in the germline V gene. This CDR3 has 14 residues.

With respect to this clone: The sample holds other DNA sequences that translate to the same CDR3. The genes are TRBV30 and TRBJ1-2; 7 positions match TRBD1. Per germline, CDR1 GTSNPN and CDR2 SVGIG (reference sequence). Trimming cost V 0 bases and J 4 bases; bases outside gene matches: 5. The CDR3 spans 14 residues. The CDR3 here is CAWSVRQGSYGYTF. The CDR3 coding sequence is TGTGCCTGGAGTGTTCGACAGGGCTCCTATGGCTACACCTTC.

The CDR3 reads CASSEPRTGSNSPLHF. The CDR3 DNA is TGTGCCAGCAGTGAACCCCGGACAGGGTCTAATTCACCCCTCCACTTT. The V gene is TRBV25-1, the J gene TRBJ1-6; the match to TRBD1 covers 8 bases. J was trimmed by 6 bases and V by 2 bases; bases with no gene match: 6. Germline V gives CDR1 MGHDK, CDR2 SYGVNS. The length of the CDR3 is 16 residues.

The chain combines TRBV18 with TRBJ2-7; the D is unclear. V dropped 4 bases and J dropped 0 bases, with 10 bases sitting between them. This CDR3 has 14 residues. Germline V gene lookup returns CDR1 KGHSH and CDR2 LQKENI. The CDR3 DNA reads TGTGCCAGCTCACTTCAGGTACACTCCTACGAGCAGTACTTC. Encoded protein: CASSLQVHSYEQYF.

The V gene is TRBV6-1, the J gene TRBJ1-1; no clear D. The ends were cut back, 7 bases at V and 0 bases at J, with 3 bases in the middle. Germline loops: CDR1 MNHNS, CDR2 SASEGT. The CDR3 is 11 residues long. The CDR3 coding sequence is TGTGCCAGCAAGGTGAACACTGAAGCTTTCTTT. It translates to CASKVNTEAFF.

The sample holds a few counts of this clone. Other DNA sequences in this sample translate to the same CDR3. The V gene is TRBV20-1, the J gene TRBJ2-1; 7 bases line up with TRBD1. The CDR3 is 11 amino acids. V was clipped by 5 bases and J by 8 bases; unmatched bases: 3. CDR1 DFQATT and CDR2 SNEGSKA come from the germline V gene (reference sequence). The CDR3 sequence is CSAGQGDEQFF. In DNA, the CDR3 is TGCAGTGCTGGCCAGGGGGATGAGCAGTTCTTC.

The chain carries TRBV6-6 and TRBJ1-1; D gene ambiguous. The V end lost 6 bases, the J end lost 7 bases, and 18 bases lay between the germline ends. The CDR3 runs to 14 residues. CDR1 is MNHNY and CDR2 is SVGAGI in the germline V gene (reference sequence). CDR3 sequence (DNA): TGTGCCAGCAGCCACTCCGGCAGTGTGGGTGAAGCTTTCTTT. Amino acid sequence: CASSHSGSVGEAFF.

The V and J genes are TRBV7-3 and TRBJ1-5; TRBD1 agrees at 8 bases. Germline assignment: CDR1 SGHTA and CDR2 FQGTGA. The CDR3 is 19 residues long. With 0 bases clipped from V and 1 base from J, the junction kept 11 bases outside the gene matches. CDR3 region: CASSLTGQGGKGSNQPQHF. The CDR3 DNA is TGTGCCAGCAGCTTAACAGGACAGGGAGGGAAAGGAAGCAATCAGCCCCAGCATTTT.

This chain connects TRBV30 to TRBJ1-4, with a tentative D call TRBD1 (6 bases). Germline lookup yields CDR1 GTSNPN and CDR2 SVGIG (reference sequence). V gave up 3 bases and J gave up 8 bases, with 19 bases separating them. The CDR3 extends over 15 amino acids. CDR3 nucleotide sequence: TGTGCCTGGAGGCAAGGAGGGGGAAATCGGGAAAAACTGTTTTTT. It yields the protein CAWRQGGGNREKLFF.